These 14 T cell receptor beta chains were all obtained from the same sample, sequenced in a study of T cell responses to AZD1222 COVID-19 vaccine. Some clones are missing from TCRdb's copy, which holds only in-frame ones; the method was immunoSEQ multiplex PCR. The profile covers about 97,000 clones, with approximately 91% appearing a single time and 2.8% taken by the ten largest. Sequencing was performed on peripheral blood, taken on day 0 of AZD1222 vaccination. The receptors shown here come from an adult in good health.

The chain carries TRBV6-5 and TRBJ2-7; 8 nucleotides agree with TRBD1. The CDR3 is 14 residues long. V was clipped by 6 bases and J by 3 bases; unmatched bases: 7. Germline V CDR1 and CDR2: MNHEY, SVGAGI. This CDR3 is CASSPRTGFYEQYF. CDR3 bases: TGTGCCAGCAGCCCCCGGACAGGGTTCTACGAGCAGTACTTC.

In this sample, this clone turned up a few times. The chain links TRBV10-2 to TRBJ1-1; tentatively, D is TRBD1 (5 bases). V lost 8 bases, J lost 5 bases, and 12 bases lay in between. CDR1 WSHSY and CDR2 SAAADI come from the germline V gene. CDR3 length equals 12 residues. In DNA, the CDR3 is TGCGCCAGCGCCGGGACGGTGACTGAAGCTTTCTTT. Its protein product is CASAGTVTEAFF.

The chain carries TRBV21-1 and TRBJ2-7; TRBD2 is the table's D call and was not checked against the DNA. TRBV21-1 is marked as a pseudogene. The CDR3 is made up of 16 amino acids. The CDR3 region is CASSPTFTGIHTEQYF. Written as DNA, the CDR3 is TGTGCCAGCAGTCCCACTTTCACCGGGATCCACACAGAGCAGTACTTC.

This sequence joins TRBV7-2 and TRBJ1-2; D perhaps matches TRBD1 (5 bases). This CDR3 contains 12 residues. Germline CDR1 is SGHTA and CDR2 is FQGNSA. With 6 bases removed from V and 3 bases from J, the gap between germline ends came to 8 bases. CDR3 sequence reads: CASRRGDYGYTF. CDR3 coding DNA: TGTGCCAGCAGAAGAGGGGACTATGGCTACACCTTC.

CDR3: CASSTRQGVGHGYTF. Written as DNA, the CDR3 is TGTGCCAGTAGCACCCGACAGGGGGTGGGACATGGCTACACCTTC. The rearrangement uses TRBV19 and TRBJ1-2, with TRBD1 matching 9 bases. Germline CDR1 LNHDA, CDR2 SQIVND (reference sequence). V lost 6 bases, J lost 6 bases, and 11 bases stayed unmatched. This CDR3 is 15 amino acids long.

CDR3 in DNA: TGTGCCAGTAGTTTGACAGGAAACTATGGCTACACCTTC. This encodes CASSLTGNYGYTF. This rearrangement joins TRBV19 to TRBJ1-2; D is possibly TRBD1 (6 bases). Trimming removed 5 bases from V and 2 bases from J, with 9 bases in between. The CDR3 totals 13 residues. Germline CDR1 reads LNHDA; CDR2 reads SQIVND (reference sequence).

The gene calls are TRBV3-1 (or the pseudogene TRBV3-2) and TRBJ2-2, with D unclear. V was trimmed by 5 bases and J by 0 bases, leaving 13 bases between them. Germline CDR1 reads LGHDT; CDR2 reads YNNKEL (reference sequence). The CDR3 is 16 amino acids. This CDR3 reads CASSARRNSNTGELFF. The CDR3 DNA reads TGTGCCAGCAGCGCCCGACGGAACTCGAACACCGGGGAGCTGTTTTTT.

This chain uses TRBV6-5 with TRBJ1-5; maybe TRBD1 (5 bases). The CDR3 runs 13 residues. V gave up 7 bases and J gave up 5 bases, with 12 bases separating them. CDR1 and CDR2 from the germline V gene are MNHEY and SVGAGI. The CDR3 loop is CASKRQKDQPQHF. The CDR3 DNA reads TGTGCCAGCAAGAGACAGAAGGATCAGCCCCAGCATTTT.

The V and J genes are TRBV29-1 and TRBJ2-7; D is possibly TRBD1 (5 bases). V gave up 4 bases and J gave up 5 bases, with 12 bases separating them. The CDR3 spans 12 residues. From germline, CDR1 is SQVTM and CDR2 ANQGSEA. The CDR3 sequence is CSVAHGAHEQYF. As DNA, the CDR3 is TGCAGCGTTGCCCATGGGGCTCACGAGCAGTACTTC.

V gene TRBV11-3 combines with J gene TRBJ1-1, with D tentatively TRBD1 (6 bases). Per the germline V gene, CDR1 is SGHNT and CDR2 is YENEEA. Trimming left V 3 bases short and J 4 bases short, with 12 bases between. The CDR3 is made up of 14 amino acids. The CDR3 nucleotides read TGTGCCAGCAGCTTGGGAACAGGGCCCACTGAAGCTTTCTTT. It specifies CASSLGTGPTEAFF.

This sequence joins TRBV5-5 and TRBJ2-7; no reliable D call. CDR3 length: 12 residues. The ends were cut back, 0 bases at V and 3 bases at J, with 4 bases in the middle. Germline loops: CDR1 SGHKS, CDR2 YYEKEE (reference sequence). The CDR3 reads CASSLAVYEQYF. The CDR3 coding sequence is TGTGCCAGCAGCTTGGCAGTCTACGAGCAGTACTTC.

This chain uses TRBV9 with TRBJ1-1; D might be TRBD1 (5 bases). The CDR3 spans 15 residues. Germline-derived CDR1 and CDR2 are SGDLS and YYNGEE. Trimming pared 4 bases from V and 0 bases from J, leaving 13 bases between. The CDR3 coding sequence is TGTGCCAGCAGCCCCGGGGGGGGGATGAACACTGAAGCTTTCTTT. Its protein is CASSPGGGMNTEAFF.

This clone appeared once. The chain employs TRBV4-1 and TRBJ2-1; D is perhaps TRBD1 (5 bases). The CDR3 runs 16 residues. Deletions cut 4 bases from V and 1 base from J, with 14 bases between. Germline V CDR1 and CDR2: MGHRA, YSYEKL. CDR3 bases: TGCGCCAGCAGCCGACCTAGGGGCATGTCCTACAATGAGCAGTTCTTC. Translated: CASSRPRGMSYNEQFF.

This clone has a single count. The chain is built from TRBV6-5 and TRBJ2-5, with 11 nucleotides matching TRBD2. CDR3 length equals 16 residues. Germline trimming cut 4 bases from V and 2 bases from J; bases unmatched to any gene: 6. Germline V gene data show CDR1 as MNHEY and CDR2 as SVGAGI. DNA of the CDR3: TGTGCCAGCAGTTTTCTAGCGGGGGGAAGACAAGAGACCCAGTACTTC. Translating gives CASSFLAGGRQETQYF.